What follows describes a single TCR beta chain. The sample belongs to a study of CD8 T cells in Susac syndrome. Reverse transcription of about 0.45 to 1 ug RNA used random hexamers. By means of immunoSEQ multiplex PCR, TCR beta CDR3 spanning 54 Vbeta and 13 Jbeta underwent amplification. MiXCR was run by TCRdb on the immunoSEQ multiplex PCR reads, yielding one entry per CDR3 protein. The sample includes about 150,000 distinct CDR3 sequences, approximately 94% of them seen just once. As controls, healthy donors matched for age and sex were used. Negative isolation yielded the CD8+ and CD4+ T cells, while FACS enriched the TEMRA cells. The germline V gene encodes CDR1 KGHSH and CDR2 LQKENI. Between the trimmed V and J ends, which lost 2 bases and 0 bases, there was a span of 5 bases. CDR3 size: 13 residues.

This receptor was identified in a human donor in good health. Sequencing used CD4+ T cells from PBMCs. This sequence joins TRBV18 and TRBJ2-7, with unresolved D. The CDR3 DNA follows: TGTGCCAGCTCACCAGACCGCTCCTACGAGCAGTACTTC. Translation: CASSPDRSYEQYF.